A single T cell receptor (beta chain) is shown here with its context. This clonotype was detected only a few times. Which antigen it targets is not known. It has no much larger one-base neighbor in the sample; base qualities were not kept. The source of the sample is a study of blood T cells in healthy people across ages (dated by TCRdb to 2013 to 2016). Concerning the study at large: Template switching captured roughly one uniquely barcoded TCR beta cDNA molecule per two T cells in model experiments. The study measured age-related changes in TCR beta repertoire diversity using deep sequencing normalized with unique cDNA molecular identifiers. Four age groups were formed from the donors: young (average 16 years), middle-aged (approximately 42), aged (62) and long-lived (about 80). For two donors (one aged 18 to 30 and one aged 80 or older), the study analyzed two additional independent replicas of 1 million unique cDNA reads from the same blood draw.

The donors were roughly 38 Caucasian individuals from Russia, aged roughly 6 to 90 years, who were systemically healthy. Each donor gave 8 to 10 milliliters of peripheral blood, drawn into EDTA-treated Vacutainer tubes. PBMCs were isolated by Ficoll-Paque density-gradient centrifugation, with at least 6.5 million obtained per sample. Trizol reagent was used to extract total RNA from PBMCs, with at least 6 micrograms per sample. The percentages of naive CD45RAhigh/CD27high T cells were determined by flow cytometry on a PBMC aliquot from every donor. CDR1 MDHEN and CDR2 SYDVKM are derived from the germline V gene. The CDR3 numbers 13 residues from cysteine through phenylalanine. The DNA shown is the 39-base CDR3, in frame from base 1. A distance of 9 bases separates the germline ends of V and J, which lose 6 bases and 4 bases respectively. The protocol used for the library was 5' RACE. The reads were generated on an Illumina HiSeq 2500. The second PCR ran for about 7 to 11 cycles and used a J-beta primer mix along with a sample-barcoded 5' primer. Each TCR beta cDNA molecule received a unique molecular identifier from a template-switch 5' adaptor carrying 12 random nucleotides. Each sample yielded at least 2.5 million CDR3-containing paired-end reads. All of the RNA was converted into first-strand cDNA using the Mint cDNA synthesis kit, with a TRBC-specific oligonucleotide serving as the primer. Following uracil-DNA glycosylase treatment, a first 18-cycle PCR with universal primers M1SS and BC2_uni_R was performed on all cDNA. On the study's bioinformatics: For normalization, 1 million high-quality reads, each with a distinct molecular identifier, were randomly selected from each sample. Instead of being binned into consensus sequences, reads that shared molecular identifiers were thrown out. MiTCR, run with a Q25 quality threshold and the strictest error-elimination algorithm, handled CDR3 identification, clonotype clustering and error correction. A nonparametric unseen species model with Euler transformation was used to estimate lower-bound total TCR beta diversity. TCRdb took the public reads, trimmed them with fastp at Q25, ran MiXCR for clone calling and kept in-frame beta chains. Each CDR3 protein appears once, grouped with its most common genes and DNA. The V and J calls, along with clone size, are taken from TCRdb and not from the paper's own processing. Here the sample has 900,000 to 950,000 distinct CDR3 sequences; almost 30% occur a single time. Roughly 10% of the sample lies in the top ten.

Findings and caveats that apply to the study as a whole: As age increased, observed TCR beta diversity per million T cells dropped in a roughly linear way, and a significant reduction was already evident by age roughly 40. Estimates of total diversity based on one million sequenced T cells were regarded as lower bounds and as underestimates. Since profiling was done on bulk unsorted PBMCs, naive and antigen-experienced compartments could not be conclusively compared. The CMV infection status of donors was not known, potentially confounding age-related changes in expanded clonotypes. Observed TCR beta diversity correlated strongly with the percentage of naive T cells measured by flow cytometry. Compared with the aged group, the long-lived group had more naive CD4+ T cells, fewer expanded clones and increased TCR diversity, suggesting age selection.

These data also featured in a second study, about T cells of mothers and their children. As the second study states: Nine systemically healthy Caucasian individuals, comprising three mothers and their six children, were included as donors. cDNA synthesis used all of the extracted RNA, with roughly 1.5 ug of RNA in each 15 ul reaction. Sample barcodes and 2-4 random nucleotides were added via the M1S primer in the second PCR. Over 10 million TCR beta CDR3 reads came from each mother, compared with millions of reads from each child. In both related and unrelated pairs, thymic selection shapes the output of TCR recombination in a similar way, with inherited differences having only a minor effect. Normalized repertoire overlap was always slightly but never significantly higher in related than unrelated mother-child pairs. With a sensitivity of about 100 clones per million clonotypes, no persistent microchimeric T cell clones were detected. To look for features that set related mother-child pairs apart from unrelated individuals, the researchers ran deep NGS to compare the TCR beta repertoires of mothers and children. On average, the children were roughly 11 +/- 4 years old, while the mothers were about 38 +/- 4 years old. After adapter ligation was performed with NEBNext reagents, the libraries were sequenced on an Illumina HiSeq 2000 with 100+100 nt paired-end reads. To prevent cross-contamination, the mother and child libraries were prepared one month apart and sequenced in separate runs. For each donor, somewhere between roughly 500,000 and 2,100,000 distinct TCR beta clonotypes were identified. Naive TCR beta clonotypes were estimated from low-frequency clonotypes matched to each donor's FACS-determined naive share, without sorting.

The chain is encoded by TRBV28 joined to TRBJ1-4, with the D gene not confidently named. The TCR sequence derives from a middle-aged woman in good health. Sequences were obtained from blood. The DNA reads as follows: TGTGCCAGCAGCATAGTTGGTAATGAAAAACTGTTTTTT. Translated, this is CASSIVGNEKLFF.